Each of the 20 T cell receptor beta chains below was sequenced from the same sample in a study of blood T cell repertoires in COVID-19. Some clones are missing from TCRdb's copy, which holds only in-frame ones; the method was immunoSEQ multiplex PCR. The table lists roughly 200,000 clones, roughly 84% of them singletons. The sample comprised peripheral blood. The receptors shown here come from a human donor in a cohort sampled during active COVID-19.

This chain connects TRBV5-1 to TRBJ2-5, with TRBD2 matching over 9 bases. J lost 4 bases, V lost 1 base, and 5 bases had no gene match. This CDR3 is built from 15 residues. The V gene's germline CDR1 is SGHRS and CDR2 YFSETQ. CDR3: CASSLRAGGLETQYF. For the CDR3, the DNA is TGCGCCAGCAGCTTGAGGGCGGGGGGGCTAGAGACCCAGTACTTC.

The J gene is TRBJ2-6, the V gene TRBV2; D remains ambiguous. Looked up from germline, CDR1 is SNHLY and CDR2 is FYNNEI. Deletions cut 4 bases from V and 0 bases from J, with 4 bases between. CDR3 length: 14 residues. In nucleotides, the CDR3 is TGTGCCAGCAGTGCCCACTCTGGGGCCAACGTCCTGACTTTC. Residues: CASSAHSGANVLTF.

The chain employs TRBV6-2 or TRBV6-3 and TRBJ2-2; TRBD2 is a possible D gene (5 bases). The CDR3 has 17 amino acids. Germline V gene data show CDR1 as MNHEY and CDR2 as SVGEGT. Trimming shortened V by 0 bases and J by 4 bases, and 15 bases separated the two germline ends. In DNA form, the CDR3 reads TGTGCCAGCAGTTACTCGACTCTGAGGGCGGCCACCGGGGAGCTGTTTTTT. Encoded protein: CASSYSTLRAATGELFF.

The rearrangement links TRBV7-9 to TRBJ1-1; D gene uncertain. Germline loops: CDR1 SEHNR, CDR2 FQNEAQ (reference sequence). V was trimmed by 5 bases and J by 5 bases, leaving 12 bases between them. This CDR3 spans 13 amino acids. CDR3 protein: CASSPAGRTEAFF. The DNA for the CDR3 is TGTGCCAGCAGCCCCGCTGGGAGGACTGAAGCTTTCTTT. The full variable domain, completed using reference TRBV7-9 and TRBJ1-1, is DTGVSQNPRHKITKRGQNVTFRCDPISEHNRLYWYRQTLGQGPEFLTYFQNEAQLEKSRLLSDRFSAERPKGSFSTLEIQRTEQGDSAMYLCASSPAGRTEAFFGQGTRLTVV.

This clone came up many times. V usage is TRBV5-6 and J usage is TRBJ2-2; a weak D match, TRBD2 (6 bases). With 7 bases removed from V and 7 bases from J, the gap between germline ends came to 17 bases. The V gene's germline CDR1 is SGHDT and CDR2 YYEEEE. CDR3 length equals 14 residues. The CDR3 DNA sequence: TGTGCCAGCGGGCGGGGTCCCCCGGGCGGGGAGCTGTTTTTT. Translation gives CASGRGPPGGELFF. The full variable domain, its missing parts supplied by reference TRBV5-6 and TRBJ2-2, is DAGVTQSPTHLIKTRGQQVTLRCSPKSGHDTVSWYQQALGQGPQFIFQYYEEEERQRGNFPDRFSGHQFPNYSSELNVNALLLGDSALYLCASGRGPPGGELFFGEGSRLTVL.

V usage is TRBV6-5 and J usage is TRBJ1-2; maybe TRBD1 (6 bases). Germline V lookup: CDR1 MNHEY, CDR2 SVGAGI. CDR3 length equals 11 residues. V was trimmed by 10 bases and J by 8 bases, leaving 14 bases between them. In DNA form, the CDR3 reads TGTGCCACCCAAACAGGGTTCGGCTACACCTTC. Its translation: CATQTGFGYTF.

A single count supports this clone. J is TRBJ1-4 and V is TRBV7-3, with D possibly TRBD1 on 5 matching bases. Germline values: CDR1 SGHTA, CDR2 FQGTGA. The V and J ends lost 1 base and 8 bases respectively, with 14 bases between them. The CDR3 is 15 amino acids. CDR3 protein: CASSLMGQPGEKLFF. CDR3 bases: TGTGCCAGCAGCTTAATGGGGCAGCCCGGGGAAAAACTGTTTTTT.

V and J are TRBV29-1 and TRBJ1-2; 9 nucleotides line up with TRBD1. Germline V lookup: CDR1 SQVTM, CDR2 ANQGSEA. The CDR3 totals 11 residues. Unmatched junction bases numbered 8, after V lost 6 bases and J lost 12 bases. The CDR3 protein is CSVGIQGADTF. As DNA, the CDR3 is TGCAGCGTGGGGATACAGGGGGCCGACACCTTC.

J is TRBJ2-5 and V is TRBV6-5, with D perhaps TRBD2 (6 bases). The CDR3 consists of 15 residues. V lost 6 bases, J lost 7 bases, and 21 bases lay in between. The germline V gene has CDR1 MNHEY and CDR2 SVGAGI. The CDR3 region has the DNA TGTGCCAGCAGCCGTCGAGCGGTAGCGGAGTCGACCCAGTACTTC. It encodes CASSRRAVAESTQYF.

The J gene is TRBJ1-3, the V gene TRBV29-1; 9 bases agree with TRBD1. CDR3 length: 14 residues. J lost 0 bases, V lost 6 bases, and 3 bases had no gene match. Germline assignment: CDR1 SQVTM and CDR2 ANQGSEA. The CDR3 here is CSVDRGGSGNTIYF. CDR3 bases: TGCAGCGTGGACAGGGGAGGCTCTGGAAACACCATATATTTT.

The gene calls are TRBV25-1 and TRBJ1-2, with a possible D match to TRBD1 (5 bases). Looked up from germline, CDR1 is MGHDK and CDR2 is SYGVNS. The germline V and J ends were trimmed by 7 bases and 8 bases, with 14 bases remaining between them. The CDR3 covers 12 residues. The CDR3 nucleotides read TGTGCCAGCAAGGGTCAGGGTTTGGGCTACACCTTC. As protein: CASKGQGLGYTF.

V and J are TRBV3-1 (or the pseudogene TRBV3-2) and TRBJ1-1; D not resolved. The CDR3 contains 13 residues. The ends were cut back, 4 bases at V and 5 bases at J, with 11 bases in the middle. Germline loops: CDR1 LGHDT, CDR2 YNNKEL (reference sequence). CDR3: CASSPTGWTEAFF. The CDR3 DNA is TGTGCCAGCAGCCCCACGGGGTGGACTGAAGCTTTCTTT.

The chain is built from TRBV6-5 and TRBJ2-2; tentative D call: TRBD2 (5 bases). CDR3 length: 14 amino acids. CDR1 and CDR2 from the germline V gene are MNHEY and SVGAGI. The V end lost 7 bases, the J end lost 1 base, and 10 bases lay between the germline ends. The CDR3 reads CASTRGVNTGELFF. CDR3 coding DNA: TGTGCCAGCACTCGGGGAGTGAACACCGGGGAGCTGTTTTTT.

The chain recombines TRBV4-1 with TRBJ2-5, with 10 bases lining up with TRBD1. CDR1 is MGHRA, CDR2 YSYEKL, per germline. The CDR3 runs 15 residues. Germline trimming cut 4 bases from V and 1 base from J; bases unmatched to any gene: 3. Written as DNA, the CDR3 is TGCGCCAGCAGCCCGGGACAGGGGCGCCAAGAGACCCAGTACTTC. It is translated as CASSPGQGRQETQYF.

The J gene is TRBJ2-5, the V gene TRBV19, with a tentative D call TRBD2 (6 bases). Trimming removed 9 bases at V and 5 bases at J, with 13 bases between. The CDR3 runs to 12 residues. The V gene's germline CDR1 is LNHDA and CDR2 SQIVND (reference sequence). The CDR3 protein is CASSTSRETQYF. In DNA, the CDR3 is TGTGCCAGCTCGACTAGTAGGGAGACCCAGTACTTC.

This clone was picked up a small number of times. This sequence joins TRBV5-1 and TRBJ2-3, with 8 positions matching TRBD2. With V trimmed by 4 bases and J by 9 bases, 13 bases remained unmatched. Germline CDR1 SGHRS, CDR2 YFSETQ. This CDR3 comprises 15 residues. The DNA of the CDR3 is TGCGCCAGCAGCCCACAGACTAGCGCAGGTGACACGCAGTATTTT. It encodes CASSPQTSAGDTQYF.

CDR3: CASSVQAGYTF. For the CDR3, the DNA is TGTGCCAGCAGTGTACAGGCTGGCTACACCTTC. The chain carries TRBV6-6 and TRBJ1-2; D might be TRBD1 (5 bases). The CDR3 extends over 11 amino acids. The germline CDR1 and CDR2 sequences are MNHNY and SVGAGI (reference sequence). Trimming took 5 bases from V and 7 from J, leaving 8 bases between them.

This chain links TRBV2 with TRBJ1-2; D possibly corresponds to TRBD1 (5 bases). From germline, CDR1 is SNHLY and CDR2 FYNNEI. The CDR3 totals 15 residues. V was trimmed by 2 bases and J by 5 bases, leaving 15 bases between them. Here the CDR3 reads CASSEWRQGQYGYTF. CDR3 DNA: TGTGCCAGCAGTGAATGGCGGCAGGGCCAATATGGCTACACCTTC.

The rearrangement joins TRBV5-4 to TRBJ2-5, with D perhaps matching TRBD1 (6 bases). CDR1 is SGHNT and CDR2 is YYREEE in the germline V gene (reference sequence). The CDR3 loop spans 14 amino acids. V gave up 0 bases and J gave up 5 bases, with 11 bases separating them. CDR3 DNA: TGTGCCAGCAGCTTGGATAGTAGGGGGGAGACCCAGTACTTC. Translation: CASSLDSRGETQYF. Using reference TRBV5-4 and TRBJ2-5 for the parts outside the CDR3, the full variable domain is ETGVTQSPTHLIKTRGQQVTLRCSSQSGHNTVSWYQQALGQGPQFIFQYYREEENGRGNFPPRFSGLQFPNYSSELNVNALELDDSALYLCASSLDSRGETQYFGPGTRLLVL.

V usage is TRBV12-3 or TRBV12-4 and J usage is TRBJ2-1, with TRBD2 identical over 11 bases. The junction had 3 bases not matched to a gene; V was cut back by 4 bases and J by 16 bases. This CDR3 comprises 11 residues. CDR3 loop: CASSSGTSGFF. The CDR3 nucleotides read TGTGCCAGCAGTTCCGGGACTAGCGGTTTCTTC.